A selection of T cell receptor beta chains follows, all from one sample in a study of beta chain features in type 1 diabetes. Data came from immunoSEQ multiplex PCR; TCRdb stores just in-frame clones and leaves some out. The sample has 400,000 or so clones; 9.6% are singletons. The sample comprised central memory CD4+ T cells from blood. Receptors originate from a man aged 25-45 years with type 1 diabetes. CDR3s include the opening cysteine and the closing phenylalanine or tryptophan. The D gene is left open where the match is weak. Clone size, where shown, is once, few, many, or a class for clones that have expanded.

v_call	clone_size	d_call	j_call	cdr3_aa	cdr3_nt
TRBV2	.	.	TRBJ1-5	CASSSQHGQPQHF	TGTGCCAGCAGTTCCCAACATGGACAGCCCCAGCATTTT
TRBV4-3	few	.	TRBJ1-1	CASSQDLGENTEAFF	TGCGCCAGCAGCCAAGACCTTGGAGAGAACACTGAAGCTTTCTTT
TRBV4-1	.	.	TRBJ2-3	CASSQEETDTQYF	TGCGCCAGCAGCCAAGAGGAAACTGATACGCAGTATTTT
TRBV27	.	.	TRBJ2-7	CASSQGLSYEQYF	TGTGCCAGCAGTCAGGGGCTGTCCTACGAGCAGTACTTC
TRBV5-1	few	.	TRBJ2-7	CASSLGVGGTLPDEQYF	TGCGCCAGCAGCTTGGGGGTTGGGGGGACCCTCCCGGATGAGCAGTACTTC
TRBV28	.	.	TRBJ1-4	CASSSYALLNEKLFF	TGTGCCAGCAGTTCCTATGCCCTCCTGAATGAAAAACTGTTTTTT
TRBV27	few	TRBD2	TRBJ2-5	CASSPGGEGETQYF	TGTGCCAGCTCACCGGGGGGGGAGGGAGAGACCCAGTACTTC
TRBV27	.	.	TRBJ2-2	CASGPTYTGELFF	TGTGCCAGCGGCCCCACTTACACCGGGGAGCTGTTTTTT
TRBV5-1	.	TRBD1	TRBJ1-4	CASSFIPGQEFF	TGCGCCAGCAGCTTTATACCGGGACAGGAGTTTTTT
TRBV6-1	.	.	TRBJ1-5	CASWDRNQPQHF	TGTGCCAGCTGGGACCGCAATCAGCCCCAGCATTTT
TRBV27	few	TRBD2	TRBJ2-1	CASSSPKGGTSGANEQFF	TGTGCCAGCAGCTCTCCCAAAGGCGGGACTAGCGGCGCGAATGAGCAGTTCTTC
TRBV10-3	few	TRBD1	TRBJ2-3	CASRQGSTDTQYF	TGTGCCTCCCGACAGGGGAGCACAGATACGCAGTATTTT
TRBV7-2	few	.	TRBJ2-2	CASSLTRGFTGELFF	TGTGCCAGCAGCTTAACCCGGGGCTTCACCGGGGAGCTGTTTTTT
TRBV7-8	.	.	TRBJ2-7	CASSLDRSYEQYF	TGTGCCAGCAGCTTAGATAGGAGCTACGAGCAGTACTTC
TRBV4-3	few	.	TRBJ2-1	CASSQDHRWTYNEQFF	TGCGCCAGCAGCCAAGATCACCGGTGGACCTACAATGAGCAGTTCTTC
TRBV5-1	few	.	TRBJ2-2	CASSALASSNTGELFF	TGCGCCAGCAGCGCTTTAGCGTCTTCGAACACCGGGGAGCTGTTTTTT